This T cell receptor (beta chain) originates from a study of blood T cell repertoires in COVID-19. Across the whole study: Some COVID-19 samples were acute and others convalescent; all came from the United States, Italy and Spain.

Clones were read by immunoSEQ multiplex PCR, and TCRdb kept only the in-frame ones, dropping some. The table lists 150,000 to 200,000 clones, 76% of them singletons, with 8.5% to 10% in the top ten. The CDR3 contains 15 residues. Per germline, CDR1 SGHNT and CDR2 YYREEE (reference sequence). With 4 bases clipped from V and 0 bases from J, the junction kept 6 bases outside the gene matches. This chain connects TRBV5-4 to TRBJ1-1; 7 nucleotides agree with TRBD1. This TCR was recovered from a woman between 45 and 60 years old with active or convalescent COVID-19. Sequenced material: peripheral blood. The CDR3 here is CASSRDSGMNTEAFF. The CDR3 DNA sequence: TGTGCCAGCAGCCGGGACAGTGGAATGAACACTGAAGCTTTCTTT.